This entry concerns a single T cell receptor (beta chain). At one boundary the junction diverges from the germline segment, which might be a read error. Samples came from patients with localized non-small cell lung adenocarcinoma. The data stem from a study of CD4 and CD8 cells across lung adenocarcinoma regions. Each CDR3 protein gets one entry after TCRdb re-called the PCR reads with MiXCR. The data contain 20,000 to 30,000 distinct CDR3 sequences, under 60% of them singletons. Germline CDR1 is ENHRY and CDR2 is SYGVKD. The CDR3 contains 15 residues. The material sequenced was CD8+ T cells from the center of a lung tumor. The chain couples TRBV10-3 to TRBJ2-3, with D tentatively TRBD1 or TRBD2 (6 bases each). This TCR came from a male donor with lung adenocarcinoma. The CD4 and CD8 labels of this study may be unreliable. The CDR3 DNA reads as TGTGCCGGGGGGCACGGGGGCGGTGGCACAGAGACGCAGTATTTT. The encoded protein is CAGGHGGGGTETQYF.